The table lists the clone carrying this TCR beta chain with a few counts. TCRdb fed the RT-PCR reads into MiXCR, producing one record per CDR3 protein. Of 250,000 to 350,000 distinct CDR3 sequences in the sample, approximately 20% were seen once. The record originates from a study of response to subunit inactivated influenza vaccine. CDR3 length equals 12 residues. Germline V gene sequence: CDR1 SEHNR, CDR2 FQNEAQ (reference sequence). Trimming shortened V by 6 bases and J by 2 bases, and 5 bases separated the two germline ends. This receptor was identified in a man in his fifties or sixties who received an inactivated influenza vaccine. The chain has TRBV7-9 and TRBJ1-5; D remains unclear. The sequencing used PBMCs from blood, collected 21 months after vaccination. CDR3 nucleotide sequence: TGTGCCAGCAGGATTGGCAATCAGCCCCAGCATTTT. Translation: CASRIGNQPQHF.